This TCR beta chain stems from a study of blood T cell repertoires in COVID-19. Study background: Samples representing acute and convalescent COVID-19 were sourced from the United States, Italy and Spain. T cells, B-cell-depleted T cells, or PBMCs supplied cDNA or gDNA.

In the original workflow: Researchers report that nucleated cell counts were estimated from reference gene primer amplification. Assay: immunoSEQ multiplex PCR; the TCRdb copy retains only in-frame clones and omits some. That table is the source of V, J and clone size, and D and trimming were worked out from the DNA. Of under 200,000 clones in the sample, approximately 80% were seen once. CDR3 length: 11 amino acids. The V gene's germline CDR1 is DFQATT and CDR2 SNEGSKA (reference sequence). Deletions cut 2 bases from V and 6 bases from J, with 7 bases between. The sample taken for sequencing was peripheral blood. V is TRBV20-1 and J is TRBJ1-1; D is perhaps TRBD1 (5 bases). This sequence was found in a human donor in a cohort sampled during active COVID-19. CDR3 sequence: CSARRGAEAFF. CDR3 coding DNA: TGCAGTGCTAGACGGGGGGCTGAAGCTTTCTTT.